Many counts were recorded for the clone carrying this TCR beta chain. As yet, its antigen is unknown. The CDR3 has 13 residues. The V and J ends lost 2 bases and 0 bases respectively, with 4 bases between them. The data were obtained in a study of Graves' ophthalmopathy and Graves' hyperthyroidism. Study-wide findings and caveats: Forecasting of ophthalmopathy progression by the model achieved approximately 70% sensitivity and about 77% specificity.

Included hyperthyroidism patients were aged 18 to 65 and newly diagnosed (under 2 months' duration). Other autoimmune disease, uncontrolled infection, pregnancy and lactation led to exclusion. Using RNA transcripts, the TCR beta CDR3 regions were amplified. The first-round RT-PCR employed HTBI primers together with the Qiagen OneStep RT-PCR kit. A multiplex PCR was then performed as the second round. TCRdb reanalysed the multiplex PCR reads using MiXCR and keeps one entry per CDR3 protein. The profile shows roughly 1.1 million distinct CDR3 sequences, less than 45% of them singletons. The sequence came from an adult man with Graves' hyperthyroidism. Sequencing was done on a sample of peripheral blood or thyroid tissue (not recorded which). The V call is TRBV12-3 or TRBV12-4, the J call TRBJ1-2, with D hard to call. The CDR3 reads CASSLFANYGYTF. CDR3 nucleotide sequence: TGTGCCAGCAGTTTATTCGCTAACTATGGCTACACCTTC.